Included here is one T cell receptor (beta chain) sequence, with context. It has no known antigen specificity. No much larger clonotype is one base removed from it; base qualities were not supplied. Each PCR received spiked-in synthetic TCR analog templates so that absolute template abundance could be estimated from read counts. TCRbeta CDR3 regions were amplified from genomic DNA with bias-controlled V and J gene primers using the immunoSEQ assay. Rearranged TCRbeta segments were sequenced at approximately 20X coverage. The published analysis was carried out like this. Clustering was used to correct sequencing errors, and CDR3s were annotated against IMGT so that V, D and J genes could be assigned. Downstream analyses used only productive TCRbeta rearrangements and left out out-of-frame or stop-codon sequences. Clonality was calculated as one minus the Shannon entropy normalized by the log of the number of unique productive sequences. Fisher's exact test with Benjamini-Hochberg correction, using a cutoff of adjusted p below 0.01, was how clones that differed between time points or between blood and tumor were identified. In TCRdb, the immuneACCESS table is reduced to in-frame sequences with V and J assigned. These tables do not hold every clone; where another copy was compared, an unresolved V gene accounts for under half, and the others remain unexplained. The DNA gave D and trimming, while V, J and clone size come from that table. Counted in this sample were more than 80,000 clones; over 80% of them appeared once. The top ten clonotypes cover around 9.5% of the sample.

A total of under 30 patients with locally advanced or metastatic urothelial carcinoma, treated at Memorial Sloan Kettering on a trial protocol, made up the cohort. Peripheral blood mononuclear cells were collected pretreatment and during treatment, with between 1 and 8 total time points obtained per patient. The Qiagen DNeasy Blood extraction kit was used to purify genomic DNA from total PBMCs and from tumor samples. PBMCs were collected pretreatment and during treatment and were isolated and stored as previously described. This record comes from a study of PD-L1 blockade in urothelial cancer (dated by TCRdb to about 2017). Regarding the complete study: All patients started therapy in about 2014 and received atezolizumab 1,200 mg intravenously every 3 weeks. Blood samples yielded a median of roughly 150,000 T cells and tens of thousands of unique TCRs, with median clonality around 0.083. About nine tenths of the roughly 29 patients were males with bladder-origin urothelial cancer, and about 60% of the roughly 30 reported a prior smoking history. Durable clinical benefit was achieved by nine patients and was not achieved by 20 patients. Pretreatment blood TCR-seq was available for nearly 30 patients, at least one posttreatment blood collection was obtained for around 25 patients, and tumor TCR-seq was available for around 25 patients. Pretreatment tumor samples and matched peripheral blood, collected serially before and after atezolizumab treatment, underwent TCR sequencing. The study, an exploratory multi-omic analysis, examined somatic, immune and clinical correlates of response to PD-L1 blockade with atezolizumab in urothelial cancer. In the same patients, whole exome sequencing and RNA sequencing of pretreatment tumors were performed in addition to TCR sequencing. Blood samples were analyzed 3 weeks after the start of treatment (second dose) and 6 weeks after the start of treatment. Patients had an ECOG performance status of 0 or 1 and had received between 0 and 3 prior chemotherapy regimens. Progression-free survival longer than 6 months counted as durable clinical benefit, and TCR features were additionally tested against both progression-free and overall survival.

The germline V gene supplies CDR1 MGHRA and CDR2 YSYEKL. Trimming at the junction amounts to 1 base on V and 4 bases on J, and the germline ends lie 17 bases apart. Measured from the cysteine to the phenylalanine, the CDR3 is 17 residues long. Only the CDR3 part of the read is kept: 51 bases, read in frame from the first base. What the research found in general, with its limitations: At 3 weeks after the start of treatment, tumor-associated TCR clones in peripheral blood had expanded more in patients with durable benefit (n ≈ 23, p = 0.022). Small sample size (n ≈ 28) and many exploratory analyses mean the results are intended to be hypothesis-generating. Improved progression-free and overall survival was associated with having pretreatment peripheral blood TCR clonality below the median.

This sequence was found in a man between 65 and 80 years old with urothelial cancer. The rearranged chain carries TRBV4-1 and TRBJ1-3; a weak D assignment points to TRBD1 (6 bases agree). The source material was PBMCs, sampled around atezolizumab (anti-PD-L1) treatment. The bases read TGCGCCAGCAGCCAAGGGTTTGCTGGGGGCATCGGAAACACCATATATTTT. It translates as CASSQGFAGGIGNTIYF.